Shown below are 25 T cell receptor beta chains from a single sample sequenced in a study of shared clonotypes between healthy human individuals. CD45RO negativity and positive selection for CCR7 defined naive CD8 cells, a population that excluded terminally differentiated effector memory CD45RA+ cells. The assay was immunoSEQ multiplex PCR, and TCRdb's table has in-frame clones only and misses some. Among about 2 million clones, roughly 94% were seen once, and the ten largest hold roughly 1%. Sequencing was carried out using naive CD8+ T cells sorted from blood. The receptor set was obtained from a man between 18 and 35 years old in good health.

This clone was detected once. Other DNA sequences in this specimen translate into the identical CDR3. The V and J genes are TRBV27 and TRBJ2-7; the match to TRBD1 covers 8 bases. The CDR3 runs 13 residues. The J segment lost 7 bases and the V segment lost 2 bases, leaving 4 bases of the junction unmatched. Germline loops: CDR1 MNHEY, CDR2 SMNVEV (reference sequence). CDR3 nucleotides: TGTGCCAGCAGTTTAGGGACAGGCTGGGAGCAGTACTTC. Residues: CASSLGTGWEQYF.

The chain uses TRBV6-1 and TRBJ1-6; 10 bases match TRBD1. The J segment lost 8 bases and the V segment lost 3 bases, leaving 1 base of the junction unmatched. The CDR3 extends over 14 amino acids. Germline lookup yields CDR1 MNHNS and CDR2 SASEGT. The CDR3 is CASSEGQGYSPLHF. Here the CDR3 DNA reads TGTGCCAGCAGTGAGGGACAGGGGTATTCACCCCTCCACTTT.

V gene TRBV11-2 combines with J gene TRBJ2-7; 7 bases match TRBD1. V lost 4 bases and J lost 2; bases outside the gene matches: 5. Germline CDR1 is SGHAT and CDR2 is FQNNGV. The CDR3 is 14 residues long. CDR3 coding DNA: TGTGCCAGCAGCTCCCCGGGACAGACCTACGAGCAGTACTTC. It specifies CASSSPGQTYEQYF.

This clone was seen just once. This CDR3 reads CASSVDGTVGSEAFF. In DNA, the CDR3 is TGTGCCAGCAGCGTAGATGGGACCGTCGGCTCTGAAGCTTTCTTT. The rearrangement joins TRBV9 to TRBJ1-1; tentatively, D is TRBD1 (5 bases). V was pared by 0 bases and J by 6 bases, with 15 bases between. Germline lookup yields CDR1 SGDLS and CDR2 YYNGEE. The CDR3 has 15 amino acids.

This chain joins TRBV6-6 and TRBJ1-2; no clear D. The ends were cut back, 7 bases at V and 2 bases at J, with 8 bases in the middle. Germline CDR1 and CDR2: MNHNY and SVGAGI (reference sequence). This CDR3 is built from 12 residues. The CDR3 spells CASTPGNYGYTF. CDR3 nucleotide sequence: TGTGCCAGCACCCCGGGGAACTATGGCTACACCTTC.

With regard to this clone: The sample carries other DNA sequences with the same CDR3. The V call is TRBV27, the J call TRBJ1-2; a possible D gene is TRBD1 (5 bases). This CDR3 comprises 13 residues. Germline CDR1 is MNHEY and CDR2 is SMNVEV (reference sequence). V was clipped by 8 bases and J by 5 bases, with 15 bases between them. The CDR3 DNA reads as TGTGCCAGCTCCCTTACAGGTTTTTATGGCTACACCTTC. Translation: CASSLTGFYGYTF.

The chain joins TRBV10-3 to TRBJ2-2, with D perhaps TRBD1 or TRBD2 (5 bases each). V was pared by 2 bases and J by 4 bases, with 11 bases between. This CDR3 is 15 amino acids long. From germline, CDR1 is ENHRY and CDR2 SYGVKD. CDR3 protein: CAISEGTIVTGELFF. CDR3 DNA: TGTGCCATCAGTGAGGGGACCATCGTCACCGGGGAGCTGTTTTTT.

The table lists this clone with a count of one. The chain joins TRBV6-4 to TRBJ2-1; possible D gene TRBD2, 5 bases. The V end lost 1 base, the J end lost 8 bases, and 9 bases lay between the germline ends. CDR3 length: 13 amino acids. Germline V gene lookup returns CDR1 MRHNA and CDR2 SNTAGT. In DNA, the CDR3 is TGTGCCAGCAGTGACTGGAACGGGGATGAGCAGTTCTTC. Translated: CASSDWNGDEQFF.

The CDR3 protein is CASSQDMGISEQYF. The CDR3 DNA reads as TGTGCCAGCAGCCAAGATATGGGGATCTCCGAGCAGTACTTC. The chain links TRBV14 to TRBJ2-7; D is uncertain. This CDR3 is built from 14 residues. Looked up from germline, CDR1 is SGHDN and CDR2 is FVKESK. The V gene lost 0 bases and the J gene lost 6 bases, with 12 bases spanning the gap.

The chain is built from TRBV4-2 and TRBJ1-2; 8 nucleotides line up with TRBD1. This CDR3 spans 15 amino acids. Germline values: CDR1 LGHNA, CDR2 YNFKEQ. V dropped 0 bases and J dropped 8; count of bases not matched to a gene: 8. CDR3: CASSQDYQGAGGYTF. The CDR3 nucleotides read TGTGCCAGCAGCCAAGATTACCAGGGGGCAGGGGGCTACACCTTC.

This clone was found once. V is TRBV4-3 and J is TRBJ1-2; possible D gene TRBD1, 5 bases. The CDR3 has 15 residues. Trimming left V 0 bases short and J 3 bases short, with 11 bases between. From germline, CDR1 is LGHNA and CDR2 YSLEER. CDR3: CASSQDLGTYYGYTF. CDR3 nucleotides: TGCGCCAGCAGCCAAGATCTGGGGACCTACTATGGCTACACCTTC.

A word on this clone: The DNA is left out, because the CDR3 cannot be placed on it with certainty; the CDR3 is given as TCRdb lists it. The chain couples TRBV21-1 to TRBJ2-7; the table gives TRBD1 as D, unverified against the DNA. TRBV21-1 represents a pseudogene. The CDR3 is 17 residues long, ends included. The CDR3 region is CASSKGVGTGIGYEQYF.

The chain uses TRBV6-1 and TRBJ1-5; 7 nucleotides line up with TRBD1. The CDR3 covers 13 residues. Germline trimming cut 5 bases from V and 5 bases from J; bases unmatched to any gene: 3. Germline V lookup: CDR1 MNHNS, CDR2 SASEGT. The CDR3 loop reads CASSMGQYQPQHF. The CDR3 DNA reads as TGTGCCAGCAGTATGGGACAGTATCAGCCCCAGCATTTT.

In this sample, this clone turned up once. For the CDR3, the DNA is TGTGCCAGCAGCTTCGACAGGGGGTCTAGCTATGAGCAGTTCTTC. This translates into CASSFDRGSSYEQFF. The chain carries TRBV5-6 and TRBJ2-1; 9 nucleotides agree with TRBD1. The CDR3 covers 15 residues. J lost 8 bases, V lost 2 bases, and 8 bases had no gene match. CDR1 SGHDT and CDR2 YYEEEE come from the germline V gene.

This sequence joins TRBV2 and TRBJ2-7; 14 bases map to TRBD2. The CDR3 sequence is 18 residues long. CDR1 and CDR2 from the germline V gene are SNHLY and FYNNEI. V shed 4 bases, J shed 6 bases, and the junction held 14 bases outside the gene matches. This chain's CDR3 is CASSVRTSGRKELGEQYF. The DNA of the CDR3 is TGTGCCAGCAGTGTTCGGACTAGCGGGAGGAAGGAGCTGGGCGAGCAGTACTTC.

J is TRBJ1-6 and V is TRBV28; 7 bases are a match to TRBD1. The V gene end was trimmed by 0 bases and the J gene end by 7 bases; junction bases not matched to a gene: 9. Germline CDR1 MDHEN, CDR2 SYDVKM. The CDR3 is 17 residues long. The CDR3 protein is CASSLWADREGNSPLHF. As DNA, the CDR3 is TGTGCCAGCAGTTTATGGGCAGACAGGGAAGGCAATTCACCCCTCCACTTT.

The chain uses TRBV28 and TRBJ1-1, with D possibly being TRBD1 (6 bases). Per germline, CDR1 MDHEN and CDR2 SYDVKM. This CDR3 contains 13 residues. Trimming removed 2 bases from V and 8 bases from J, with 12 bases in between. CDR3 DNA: TGTGCCAGCAGTTTAGTGGGGGCAGGGGAAGCTTTCTTT. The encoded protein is CASSLVGAGEAFF.

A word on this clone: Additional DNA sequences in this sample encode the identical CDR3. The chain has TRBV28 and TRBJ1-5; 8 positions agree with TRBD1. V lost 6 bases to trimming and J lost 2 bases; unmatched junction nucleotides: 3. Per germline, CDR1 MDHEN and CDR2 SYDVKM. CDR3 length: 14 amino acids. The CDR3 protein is CASSLTGGNQPQHF. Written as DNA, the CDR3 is TGTGCCAGCAGCCTGACAGGGGGCAATCAGCCCCAGCATTTT.

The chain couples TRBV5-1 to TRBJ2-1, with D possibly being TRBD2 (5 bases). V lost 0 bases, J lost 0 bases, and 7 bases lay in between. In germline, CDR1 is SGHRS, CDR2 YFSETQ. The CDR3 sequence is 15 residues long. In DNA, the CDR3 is TGCGCCAGCAGCTTGGGGAGGTTCTCCTACAATGAGCAGTTCTTC. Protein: CASSLGRFSYNEQFF.

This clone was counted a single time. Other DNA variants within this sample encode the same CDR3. DNA for the CDR3: TGTGCCAGCAGTTTCGGGACAGCTAACTATGGCTACACCTTC. Protein: CASSFGTANYGYTF. The chain joins TRBV28 to TRBJ1-2; 7 positions agree with TRBD1. The CDR3 sequence is 14 residues long. The J segment lost 0 bases and the V segment lost 3 bases, leaving 1 base of the junction unmatched. Germline V gene lookup returns CDR1 MDHEN and CDR2 SYDVKM.

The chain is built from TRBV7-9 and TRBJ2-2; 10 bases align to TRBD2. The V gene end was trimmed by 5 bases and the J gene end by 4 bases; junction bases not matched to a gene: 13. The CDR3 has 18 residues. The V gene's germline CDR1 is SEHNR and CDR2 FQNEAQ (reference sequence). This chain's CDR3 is CASSPNPIAGGITGELFF. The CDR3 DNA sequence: TGTGCCAGCAGCCCAAACCCGATAGCGGGAGGAATCACCGGGGAGCTGTTTTTT.

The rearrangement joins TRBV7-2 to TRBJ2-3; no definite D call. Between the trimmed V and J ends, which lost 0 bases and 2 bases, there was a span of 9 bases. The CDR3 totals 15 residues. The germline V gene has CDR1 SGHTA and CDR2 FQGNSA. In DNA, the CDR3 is TGTGCCAGCAGCTTAGCGGAACTTTTCACAGATACGCAGTATTTT. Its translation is CASSLAELFTDTQYF. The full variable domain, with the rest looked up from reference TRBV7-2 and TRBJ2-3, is GAGVSQSPSNKVTEKGKDVELRCDPISGHTALYWYRQSLGQGLEFLIYFQGNSAPDKSGLPSDRFSAERTGGSVSTLTIQRTQQEDSAVYLCASSLAELFTDTQYFGPGTRLTVL.

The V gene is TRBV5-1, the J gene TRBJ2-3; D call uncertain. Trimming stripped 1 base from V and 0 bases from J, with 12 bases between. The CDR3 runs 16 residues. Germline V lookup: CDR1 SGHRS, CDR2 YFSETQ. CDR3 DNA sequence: TGCGCCAGCAGCTTGTCAGCAGACCTTAGCACAGATACGCAGTATTTT. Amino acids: CASSLSADLSTDTQYF. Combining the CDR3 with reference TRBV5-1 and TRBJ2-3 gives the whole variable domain KAGVTQTPRYLIKTRGQQVTLSCSPISGHRSVSWYQQTPGQGLQFLFEYFSETQRNKGNFPGRFSGRQFSNSRSEMNVSTLELGDSALYLCASSLSADLSTDTQYFGPGTRLTVL.

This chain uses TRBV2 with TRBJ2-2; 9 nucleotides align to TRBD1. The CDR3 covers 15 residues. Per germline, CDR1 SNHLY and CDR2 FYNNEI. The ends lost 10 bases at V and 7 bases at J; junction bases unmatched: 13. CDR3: CANTPGQGSGGELFF. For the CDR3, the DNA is TGTGCCAACACTCCGGGACAGGGAAGTGGCGGGGAGCTGTTTTTT.

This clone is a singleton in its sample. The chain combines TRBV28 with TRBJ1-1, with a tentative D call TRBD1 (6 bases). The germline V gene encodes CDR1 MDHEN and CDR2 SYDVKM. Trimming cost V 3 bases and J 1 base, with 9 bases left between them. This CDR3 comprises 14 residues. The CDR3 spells CASSLAGANTEAFF. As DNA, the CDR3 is TGTGCCAGCAGTTTGGCGGGGGCGAACACTGAAGCTTTCTTT.